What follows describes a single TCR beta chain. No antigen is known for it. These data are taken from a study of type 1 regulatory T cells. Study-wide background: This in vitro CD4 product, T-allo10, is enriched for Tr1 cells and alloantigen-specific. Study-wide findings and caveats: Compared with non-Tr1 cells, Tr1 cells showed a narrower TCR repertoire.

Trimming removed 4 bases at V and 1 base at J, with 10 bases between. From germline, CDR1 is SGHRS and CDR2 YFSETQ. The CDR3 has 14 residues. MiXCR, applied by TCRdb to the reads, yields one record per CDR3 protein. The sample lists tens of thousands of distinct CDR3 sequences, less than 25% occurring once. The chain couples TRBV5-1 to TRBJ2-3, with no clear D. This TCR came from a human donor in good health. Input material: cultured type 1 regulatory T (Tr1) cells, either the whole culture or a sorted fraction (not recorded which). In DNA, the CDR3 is TGCGCCAGCAGCGCCCCGTTCGGCACAGATACGCAGTATTTT. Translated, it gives CASSAPFGTDTQYF.